A selection of T cell receptor beta chains follows, all from one sample in a study of blood T cell repertoires in COVID-19. Sequencing used immunoSEQ multiplex PCR; TCRdb keeps in-frame clones, though not all of them. The data show 160,000 or so clones, around four fifths seen once. Sequencing used peripheral blood. These receptors were collected from a man aged 70-80 years with active or convalescent COVID-19. The CDR3 runs from the conserved cysteine through the conserved F or W. A D gene is named only where the DNA matches it firmly. Expanded clones get a size class; other rows say once, few or many, or leave the size out.

clone size	V gene	D gene	J gene	CDR3 DNA	CDR3 protein
NA	TRBV6-6	TRBD1	TRBJ1-5	TGTGCCAGCCGGGACAGAGAATATAGCAATCAGCCCCAGCATTTT	CASRDREYSNQPQHF
NA	TRBV6-5	TRBD1	TRBJ1-2	TGTGCCAGCAGTTACCCGGACAGGCCCAGTTACACCTTC	CASSYPDRPSYTF
NA	TRBV11-3	NA	TRBJ1-1	TGTGCCAGCAGCTTCCATTCCTTT	CASSFHSF
NA	TRBV9	TRBD2	TRBJ2-3	TGTGCCAGCAGCGTCGAGCGGGGGCACCGGAGTGATGATACGCAGTATTTT	CASSVERGHRSDDTQYF
NA	TRBV4-1	TRBD1	TRBJ2-7	TGCGCCAGCAGCCAAGATTCCGGACAGGTCGACTCCTACGAGCAGTACTTC	CASSQDSGQVDSYEQYF
few	TRBV19	NA	TRBJ1-6	TGTGCCAGTGGACACTCCTATAATTCACCCCTCCACTTT	CASGHSYNSPLHF
NA	TRBV4-1	TRBD1	TRBJ1-5	TGCGCCAGCAGCCAGTATGACAGGGCGCTTCAGCCCCAGCATTTT	CASSQYDRALQPQHF
NA	TRBV2	TRBD1	TRBJ1-1	TGTGCCAGCAGTGACAGGGGGCCAACTGAAGCTTTCTTT	CASSDRGPTEAFF
NA	TRBV7-8	NA	TRBJ1-2	TGTGCCAGCAGCCCCAGGGCCTCCTATGGCTACACCTTC	CASSPRASYGYTF
NA	TRBV5-1	NA	TRBJ1-2	TGCGCCAGCAGCTTAGACCAGGGTGGCTACACCTTC	CASSLDQGGYTF
NA	TRBV7-8	TRBD1	TRBJ1-1	TGTGCCAGCAGCTTCACATCCACGGGCAGGGGGCCGGTTGAAGCTTTCTTT	CASSFTSTGRGPVEAFF
once	TRBV6-5	NA	TRBJ1-1	TGTGCCAGCACTCAGACCGAGGACACTGAAGCTTTCTTT	CASTQTEDTEAFF
NA	TRBV30	TRBD2	TRBJ2-3	TGTGCCTGGAGCGAGACTAGCGGGAGTATAGATACGCAGTATTTT	CAWSETSGSIDTQYF
NA	TRBV10-1	TRBD2	TRBJ2-7	TGCGCCAGCAGTTCTAATCCCGAAAGCGGGAGGGCAACCTACGAGCAGTACTTC	CASSSNPESGRATYEQYF
NA	TRBV19	NA	TRBJ1-2	TGTGCCAGTAGAGAAGAGGCTTACAACTATGGCTACACCTTC	CASREEAYNYGYTF
NA	TRBV6-2/TRBV6-3	TRBD1	TRBJ1-2	TGTGCCAGCAGTTATTGGACCGGACAGGGAAAAGAGGGCTACACCTTC	CASSYWTGQGKEGYTF
NA	TRBV25-1	TRBD1	TRBJ2-7	TGTGCCAGCAGTGAGGACAGGGCTGTTTACGAGCAGTACTTC	CASSEDRAVYEQYF
NA	TRBV3-1/TRBV3-2	NA	TRBJ1-6	TGTGCCAGCAGCCAAGAATACGGCACAGGGATGCCACCCGAGGATTCACCCCTCCACTTT	CASSQEYGTGMPPEDSPLHF
NA	TRBV9	NA	TRBJ1-3	TGTGCCAGCAGCGTACAGGGATGGGGAAACACCATATATTTT	CASSVQGWGNTIYF
NA	TRBV6-6	NA	TRBJ1-1	TGTGCCAGCAGCCTACCCAGGGAAGCTTTCTTT	CASSLPREAFF
NA	TRBV30	NA	TRBJ2-7	TGTGCCTGGAGCACGGTATACGAGCAGTACTTC	CAWSTVYEQYF
NA	TRBV9	NA	TRBJ2-5	TGTGCCAGCAGCGTAGTTGGGGGCCTGGAGACCCAGTACTTC	CASSVVGGLETQYF